Presented here are 18 T cell receptor beta chains from one specimen sequenced in a study of identical twins. TCRdb re-derived calls from the 5' RACE reads in MiXCR, one entry per CDR3 protein. The profile shows 700,000 or so distinct CDR3 sequences, under 9% of them singletons. The same sample was also used in a study of yellow fever vaccine responses in identical twins.

Material for sequencing was PBMCs. The receptors shown here come from a woman between 18 and 30 years old in good health.

This clonotype was detected ten times or more. The gene calls are TRBV4-1 and TRBJ2-5, with 10 bases fitting TRBD2. In germline, CDR1 is MGHRA, CDR2 YSYEKL. The CDR3 sequence is 14 residues long. J gave up 5 bases and V 2 bases, and 2 bases lay outside the gene matches. This chain's CDR3 is CASSQPSGSETQYF. The CDR3 bases are TGCGCCAGCAGCCAACCTAGCGGGAGTGAGACCCAGTACTTC.

This clonotype was seen only a few times. The CDR3 DNA follows: TGTGCCAGCAGCTTTGGACAGGAGATATCAGATACGCAGTATTTT. This encodes CASSFGQEISDTQYF. The chain employs TRBV7-9 and TRBJ2-3, with 7 bases fitting TRBD1. This CDR3 is built from 15 residues. From germline, CDR1 is SEHNR and CDR2 FQNEAQ (reference sequence). V trimming: 3 bases; J trimming: 4 bases; junction bases outside the gene matches: 7.

This clonotype was counted only a few times. This sequence joins TRBV27 and TRBJ2-3; D gene unclear. Trimming cost V 0 bases and J 1 base, with 8 bases left between them. Germline CDR1 and CDR2: MNHEY and SMNVEV (reference sequence). The CDR3 has 15 residues. The CDR3 protein is CASSLSVLGTDTQYF. The CDR3 region has the DNA TGTGCCAGCAGTTTATCGGTCTTGGGCACAGATACGCAGTATTTT.

At least ten counts were recorded for this clonotype. The rearrangement uses TRBV30 and TRBJ2-7, with TRBD1 as a possible D gene (6 bases). The V end lost 8 bases, the J end lost 2 bases, and 13 bases lay between the germline ends. Germline CDR1 reads GTSNPN; CDR2 reads SVGIG (reference sequence). CDR3 length: 12 residues. CDR3 amino acids: CAVQGSPYEQYF. DNA of the CDR3: TGTGCCGTGCAGGGGAGTCCCTACGAGCAGTACTTC. Full variable domain (remainder filled in from reference TRBV30 and TRBJ2-7): SQTIHQWPATLVQPVGSPLSLECTVEGTSNPNLYWYRQAAGRGLQLLFYSVGIGQISSEVPQNLSASRPQDRQFILSSKKLLLSDSGFYLCAVQGSPYEQYFGPGTRLTVT.

The chain employs TRBV7-9 and TRBJ1-4; D gene uncertain. The CDR3 is made up of 14 amino acids. V dropped 3 bases and J dropped 5 bases, with 10 bases sitting between them. Germline CDR1 is SEHNR and CDR2 is FQNEAQ (reference sequence). CDR3 sequence: CASSFGSPNEKLFF. The CDR3 nucleotides are TGTGCCAGCAGCTTCGGGAGCCCGAATGAAAAACTGTTTTTT.

This clonotype was picked up one time. The CDR3: CASSLVVGQAYEQYF. The CDR3 nucleotides read TGTGCCAGCAGCTTAGTTGTCGGTCAGGCCTACGAGCAGTACTTC. V gene TRBV11-2 combines with J gene TRBJ2-7; D ambiguous. The CDR3 spans 15 residues. CDR1 and CDR2 (germline): SGHAT, FQNNGV. Trimming pared 1 base from V and 2 bases from J, leaving 12 bases between.

This clonotype was detected a few times. The chain links TRBV25-1 to TRBJ1-1; D gene unclear. This CDR3 region has 11 residues. Germline CDR1 is MGHDK and CDR2 is SYGVNS. The V gene lost 7 bases and the J gene lost 8 bases, with 11 bases spanning the gap. The CDR3 DNA sequence: TGTGCCAGCAACATTTTAGGAGAAGCTTTCTTT. It is translated as CASNILGEAFF.

Here the CDR3 DNA reads TGCAGTGCTGAACAGGGTTGGGGAAGCTCCTACAATGAGCAGTTCTTC. Its protein product is CSAEQGWGSSYNEQFF. The chain carries TRBV20-1 and TRBJ2-1; tentative D call: TRBD1 (6 bases). V was shortened by 5 bases and J by 0 bases, with 17 bases between the two germline ends. The germline CDR1 and CDR2 sequences are DFQATT and SNEGSKA (reference sequence). The CDR3 contains 16 residues.

The gene calls are TRBV10-3 and TRBJ2-3; D gene uncertain. From germline, CDR1 is ENHRY and CDR2 SYGVKD. The V end lost 0 bases, the J end lost 2 bases, and 6 bases lay between the germline ends. This CDR3 is 14 amino acids long. CDR3 DNA: TGTGCCATCAGTGAGTCCGGGTTCACAGATACGCAGTATTTT. As protein: CAISESGFTDTQYF.

The V gene is TRBV11-2, the J gene TRBJ2-1; maybe TRBD2 (6 bases). Germline V gene lookup returns CDR1 SGHAT and CDR2 FQNNGV. CDR3 length equals 13 residues. V was trimmed by 10 bases and J by 4 bases, leaving 14 bases between them. CDR3 sequence: CAINSGPYNEQFF. The CDR3 bases are TGTGCCATTAATAGCGGCCCATACAATGAGCAGTTCTTC.

This clonotype has at least ten counts. This chain connects TRBV5-1 to TRBJ2-4; TRBD1 aligns across 12 bases. The CDR3 runs to 17 residues. The V gene end was trimmed by 3 bases and the J gene end by 1 base; junction bases not matched to a gene: 5. Germline values: CDR1 SGHRS, CDR2 YFSETQ. DNA for the CDR3: TGCGCCAGCAGCTACGGGACAGGGGGCGACGCCAAAAACATTCAGTACTTC. The encoded protein is CASSYGTGGDAKNIQYF.

The chain links TRBV12-3 or TRBV12-4 to TRBJ2-2, with 9 nucleotides matching TRBD1. CDR3 length: 18 residues. After removal of 11 bases from V and 3 bases from J, the junction contained 19 bases not matched to a gene. The CDR3 DNA reads TGTGCCTTCAGTTTAGCGCGGGACAGGGTTATTGACACCGGGGAGCTGTTTTTT. It specifies CAFSLARDRVIDTGELFF.

V and J are TRBV4-1 and TRBJ1-2; D is perhaps TRBD1 (5 bases). The CDR3 runs 18 residues. Germline lookup yields CDR1 MGHRA and CDR2 YSYEKL. Trimming removed 0 bases at V and 0 bases at J, with 17 bases between. The CDR3 spells CASSQEPRTGGPNYGYTF. The CDR3 DNA sequence: TGCGCCAGCAGCCAAGAACCTCGGACCGGGGGACCTAACTATGGCTACACCTTC.

The rearrangement links TRBV12-3 or TRBV12-4 to TRBJ2-5, with 7 bases matching TRBD1. CDR3 size: 15 residues. The V gene end was trimmed by 4 bases and the J gene end by 3 bases; junction bases not matched to a gene: 8. The CDR3 DNA reads as TGTGCCAGCAGTTCAGGGACAGTGATTAAAGAGACCCAGTACTTC. Translation: CASSSGTVIKETQYF.

The sample holds many counts of this clonotype. The rearrangement links TRBV7-2 to TRBJ2-1; D gene uncertain. This CDR3 contains 15 residues. Germline CDR1 SGHTA, CDR2 FQGNSA. V dropped 4 bases and J dropped 2 bases, with 12 bases sitting between them. The CDR3 protein is CASSSTTPTYNEQFF. The CDR3 DNA sequence: TGTGCCAGCAGCTCGACCACCCCCACCTACAATGAGCAGTTCTTC.

CDR3 amino acids: CSATTGTGGDEQYF. CDR3 in DNA: TGCAGTGCAACCACCGGGACAGGGGGTGACGAGCAGTACTTC. The rearrangement joins TRBV20-1 to TRBJ2-7, with TRBD1 identical over 11 bases. Germline V gene sequence: CDR1 DFQATT, CDR2 SNEGSKA (reference sequence). The trim removed 6 bases at V and 5 bases at J, leaving 9 bases unmatched. This CDR3 is 14 amino acids long.

This clonotype was seen at least ten times. The V and J genes are TRBV12-3 or TRBV12-4 and TRBJ2-7; possibly TRBD1 for D (6 bases). The CDR3 consists of 14 residues. Trimming pared 6 bases from V and 0 bases from J, leaving 12 bases between. This CDR3 is CASSPGHSSYEQYF. Here the CDR3 DNA reads TGTGCCAGCAGCCCGGGACACAGCTCCTACGAGCAGTACTTC.

This clonotype appeared a few times. The chain joins TRBV6-5 to TRBJ2-6; D call uncertain. V was trimmed by 0 bases and J by 0 bases, leaving 3 bases between them. In germline, CDR1 is MNHEY, CDR2 SVGAGI. The CDR3 loop spans 15 amino acids. The CDR3 bases are TGTGCCAGCAGTTACTCTTTCTCTGGGGCCAACGTCCTGACTTTC. Translated: CASSYSFSGANVLTF.